This T cell receptor beta chain was identified during a study of regulatory T cells in long-lasting Graves disease. Study-wide points: Gene preferences differed: TRBV28, TRBJ1-2, TRBJ2-5 in persistent cases. Persistent-disease Graves' patients showed less TCR diversity than new cases. Having few samples may have compromised the accuracy.

With iRepertoire HTBI primers and Arm-PCR of CDR3 regions, TCR beta libraries were built. TCRdb reanalysed the multiplex PCR reads using MiXCR and keeps one entry per CDR3 protein. The table has around 460,000 distinct CDR3 sequences, less than 25% seen once. The V and J ends lost 2 bases and 6 bases respectively, with 5 bases between them. Germline V gene lookup returns CDR1 SNHLY and CDR2 FYNNEI. This CDR3 has 11 residues. As to time point: persistent/refractory GD, antithyroid drugs over 5 years with positive TRAb. From PBMCs, RNA was extracted and then used to make the TCR library. Per American Thyroid Association guidelines, Graves' disease was diagnosed. This clonotype has a count of ten or more. Antigen specificity is unknown.

Sequenced material: peripheral blood mononuclear cells (PBMCs), taken when the disease was refractory, from a patient treated with antithyroid drugs. The J gene is TRBJ2-7, the V gene TRBV2, with D unclear. This sequence originates from a female donor with Graves disease. The CDR3 loop reads CASSETGEQYF. For the CDR3, the DNA is TGTGCCAGCAGTGAAACTGGCGAGCAGTACTTC.